One and the same sample provided the 5 T cell receptor beta chains below, sequenced in a study. TCRdb processed the 5' RACE reads anew with MiXCR; each CDR3 protein has one entry. The table lists fewer than 80,000 distinct CDR3 sequences, 22% of them singletons. Input material: memory CD4+ T cells sorted from a lymph node. Subset defined: memory CD4+ T cells, CD4+CD45RO+CD25-. All receptors come from a female donor with breast cancer.

This clonotype has just a few counts. V is TRBV5-1 and J is TRBJ2-7, with D unclear. V dropped 5 bases and J dropped 2 bases, with 11 bases sitting between them. The CDR3 covers 13 residues. Germline CDR1 reads SGHRS; CDR2 reads YFSETQ. CDR3 residues: CASSVSETYEQYF. In DNA, the CDR3 is TGCGCCAGCAGTGTCAGCGAAACCTACGAGCAGTACTTC.

This clonotype has more than one count but fewer than ten. CDR3 loop: CATSSSAGTDTQYF. The CDR3 coding sequence is TGTGCCACTTCTTCATCGGCAGGGACAGATACGCAGTATTTT. V and J are TRBV10-3 and TRBJ2-3; TRBD1 is a possible D gene (5 bases). V dropped 10 bases and J dropped 3 bases, with 17 bases sitting between them. CDR1 is ENHRY, CDR2 SYGVKD, per germline. This CDR3 is 14 amino acids long.

This clonotype was counted at least ten times. This chain uses TRBV5-1 with TRBJ1-1, with no clear D. Germline lookup yields CDR1 SGHRS and CDR2 YFSETQ. This CDR3 contains 14 residues. Trimming shortened V by 2 bases and J by 0 bases, and 8 bases separated the two germline ends. CDR3 DNA: TGCGCCAGCAGCTTAGAAGCCCTGAACACTGAAGCTTTCTTT. Translated, it gives CASSLEALNTEAFF.

Remarks on this clonotype: A junction boundary mismatches the germline segment, possibly from a read error. The chain carries TRBV4-2 and TRBJ1-6; D gene uncertain. The length of the CDR3 is 15 residues. Germline V gives CDR1 LGHNA, CDR2 YNFKEQ. The CDR3 protein is CASGQYYGLGSPLHF. The CDR3 coding sequence is TGTGCCAGCGGCCAATATTACGGGCTTGGTTCACCCCTCCACTTT.

The chain uses TRBV5-1 and TRBJ2-1, with 12 bases aligning to TRBD2. This CDR3 spans 16 amino acids. The germline gives CDR1 SGHRS, CDR2 YFSETQ. The V and J ends lost 4 bases and 5 bases, in that order; junction bases with no gene match: 7. This CDR3 reads CASSVLPSGRDNEQFF. The CDR3 nucleotides read TGCGCCAGCAGCGTCCTCCCTAGCGGGAGGGACAATGAGCAGTTCTTC.